One sample yielded the 11 T cell receptor beta chains listed below, sequenced in a study of T cells in Graves' hyperthyroidism and ophthalmopathy. Researchers amplified the TCR beta CDR3 regions from RNA transcripts. TCR CDR3 regions were first amplified by RT-PCR with HTBI primers. TCRdb re-analysed the multiplex PCR reads in MiXCR, keeping a single row per CDR3 protein. The data hold about 520,000 distinct CDR3 sequences, with roughly 24% observed a single time. Sequenced: blood. The receptors were sampled from a woman younger than 45 with Graves' ophthalmopathy.

In its sample, this clonotype was seen a few times. This rearrangement joins TRBV13 to TRBJ1-5; TRBD1 aligns across 9 bases. CDR3 length equals 15 residues. Per the germline V gene, CDR1 is PRHDT and CDR2 is FYEKMQ (reference sequence). V dropped 5 bases and J dropped 6; count of bases not matched to a gene: 8. The CDR3 DNA reads as TGTGCCAGCAGCGCCTGGACAGGGGTCGCTCAGCCCCAGCATTTT. It is translated as CASSAWTGVAQPQHF.

This clonotype was seen at least ten times. V gene TRBV15 combines with J gene TRBJ1-2, with 7 bases lining up with TRBD1. This CDR3 is built from 16 residues. Trimming at V came to 0 bases and at J to 7 bases, leaving 11 bases not matched to a gene. Germline V gives CDR1 LNHNV, CDR2 YYDKDF (reference sequence). CDR3 in DNA: TGTGCCACCAGCAGAGATTGGACAGGCCAAGCGATTGGCTACACCTTC. Translation gives CATSRDWTGQAIGYTF.

For this clonotype: A much larger clone is a single base away; this may be a read error. The chain recombines TRBV19 with TRBJ2-7, with D uncertain. CDR3 length: 13 amino acids. The V end lost 6 bases, the J end lost 3 bases, and 12 bases lay between the germline ends. CDR1 and CDR2 from the germline V gene are LNHDA and SQIVND (reference sequence). In nucleotides, the CDR3 is TGTGCCAGTAGCCCTCCGGGTTTCTACGAGCAGTACGTC. As protein: CASSPPGFYEQYV.

This clonotype has a count of ten or more. The V gene is TRBV6-5, the J gene TRBJ2-5; either TRBD1 or TRBD2 may supply D (5 bases each). With 5 bases removed from V and 8 bases from J, the gap between germline ends came to 18 bases. CDR3 length: 14 residues. Germline loops: CDR1 MNHEY, CDR2 SVGAGI. CDR3 bases: TGTGCCAGCAGTCAGGGTAGGGACGGTCCAACCCAGTACTTC. It is translated as CASSQGRDGPTQYF.

The gene calls are TRBV12-3 or TRBV12-4 and TRBJ2-7; 12 nucleotides agree with TRBD1. V gave up 6 bases and J gave up 6 bases; unmatched junction bases: 9. The CDR3 has 15 amino acids. CDR3 nucleotide sequence: TGTGCCAGCAGAAGCCCGGGACAGGGGGCCTCCGAGCAGTACTTC. It encodes CASRSPGQGASEQYF.

The chain recombines TRBV24-1 with TRBJ1-2; D remains unclear. The CDR3 loop spans 12 amino acids. With 4 bases removed from V and 3 bases from J, the gap between germline ends came to 5 bases. The germline gives CDR1 KGHDR, CDR2 SFDVKD. DNA for the CDR3: TGTGCCACCAGTGACACCTACTATGGCTACACCTTC. It is translated as CATSDTYYGYTF.

This clonotype was observed at least ten times. The J gene is TRBJ2-5, the V gene TRBV11-2; D unresolved. CDR3 length: 11 amino acids. Germline-derived CDR1 and CDR2 are SGHAT and FQNNGV. V dropped 8 bases and J dropped 5 bases, with 9 bases sitting between them. The CDR3 reads CASSTRETQYF. The CDR3 nucleotides are TGTGCCAGCTCGACCCGGGAGACCCAGTACTTC.

This clonotype was seen a handful of times. The CDR3: CAWSDGTNYGYTF. Here the CDR3 DNA reads TGTGCCTGGAGTGACGGGACTAACTATGGCTACACCTTC. The chain couples TRBV30 to TRBJ1-2; D remains ambiguous. Germline values: CDR1 GTSNPN, CDR2 SVGIG (reference sequence). V was clipped by 1 base and J by 0 bases, with 6 bases between them. The CDR3 is 13 amino acids.

This clonotype was detected many times. This rearrangement joins TRBV24-1 to TRBJ2-2; TRBD1 matches 9 bases. Trimming took 3 bases from V and 7 from J; bases not matched to a gene: 8. The CDR3 is made up of 16 amino acids. Per germline, CDR1 KGHDR and CDR2 SFDVKD. CDR3 sequence reads: CATSDNRGRLSGELFF. The CDR3 nucleotides are TGTGCCACCAGTGATAACAGGGGGCGCCTGAGCGGGGAGCTGTTTTTT.

With regard to this clonotype: At one of its ends the junction is not consistent with the germline gene, which may arise from a read error. The chain is built from TRBV5-5 and TRBJ2-7, with 7 bases matching TRBD2. Germline V gives CDR1 SGHKS, CDR2 YYEKEE (reference sequence). This CDR3 contains 14 residues. CDR3 amino acids: CASSNEGGPNEQYF. CDR3 nucleotide sequence: TGTGCTAGCAGCAATGAGGGAGGGCCTAACGAGCAGTACTTC. Using reference TRBV5-5 and TRBJ2-7 for the parts outside the CDR3, the full variable domain is DAGVTQSPTHLIKTRGQQVTLRCSPISGHKSVSWYQQVLGQGPQFIFQYYEKEERGRGNFPDRFSARQFPNYSSELNVNALLLGDSALYLCASSNEGGPNEQYFGPGTRLTVT.

This clonotype was seen at least ten times. The chain carries TRBV19 and TRBJ1-5; D uncertain. Per the germline V gene, CDR1 is LNHDA and CDR2 is SQIVND (reference sequence). The V end was cut by 1 base, the J end by 2 bases, with 9 bases between. This CDR3 is 15 amino acids long. The CDR3 region has the DNA TGTGCCAGTAGTATAGTTGGGGTTGGCAATCAGCCCCAGCATTTT. Protein sequence: CASSIVGVGNQPQHF.